The sequence of this T cell receptor beta chain was determined in a study of shared clonotypes between healthy human individuals. Whole-study findings and limits: Against clonotypes common to all four donors, non-shared ones had lower generation probabilities.

Per the original data handling: ImmunoSEQ output held junction-only sequences without quality scores, so filtering differed. Clones were read by immunoSEQ multiplex PCR, and TCRdb kept only the in-frame ones, dropping some. Clone size and the V and J calls come from that table; the DNA yielded D and trimming. The sample lists about 110,000 clones, approximately 70% seen once, with about 25% in the top ten. CD8 memory pooled CD45RO+ cells and CCR7-negative CD45RA+ TemRA cells. Trimming took 1 base from V and 3 from J, leaving 13 bases between them. CDR1 is MGHRA and CDR2 is YSYEKL in the germline V gene. The CDR3 contains 15 residues. This clone was counted many times. Its antigen is as yet unknown.

Sequencing used memory CD8+ T cells sorted from blood. Subset given: CD45RO+ cells pooled with CCR7-negative TemRA cells. The receptor was derived from a woman aged 25 to 39 in good health. The chain is built from TRBV4-1 and TRBJ2-7, with TRBD2 as a possible D gene (5 bases). The CDR3 DNA follows: TGCGCCAGCAGCCAAGGTGGAGCGGCGGGCTACGAGCAGTACTTC. Its protein is CASSQGGAAGYEQYF.